The rows below give T cell receptor beta chains drawn from one sample of a study of identical twins. One entry per CDR3 protein results from TCRdb running MiXCR on the 5' RACE reads. The sample yields 250,000 to 350,000 distinct CDR3 sequences, nearly 9.5% seen once. These data are also associated with another study on yellow fever vaccine responses in identical twins.

Sequenced material: CD8+ T cells sorted from blood. These TCRs come from a woman between 18 and 29 years old in good health. CDR3s include the opening cysteine and the closing phenylalanine or tryptophan. D genes are given only for firm matches. Rows may omit the clone size; those that give it use once, few, many or a size class.

size	D	V	J	CDR3	DNA
many	TRBD2	TRBV24-1	TRBJ2-3	CATSDLTSGRPTDTQYF	TGTGCCACCAGTGATCTGACTAGCGGGAGGCCCACAGATACGCAGTATTTT
many	NA	TRBV7-3	TRBJ2-5	CASSSPRDFQETQYF	TGTGCCAGCAGCTCACCCCGGGACTTTCAAGAGACCCAGTACTTC
many	NA	TRBV7-9	TRBJ2-7	CASSPSPMRGPYEQYF	TGTGCCAGCAGCCCTAGCCCCATGCGGGGCCCCTACGAGCAGTACTTC
NA	NA	TRBV5-1	TRBJ2-7	CASSLESVLYEQYF	TGCGCCAGCAGCTTGGAATCAGTACTCTACGAGCAGTACTTC
few	NA	TRBV7-2	TRBJ2-7	CASSPVGDSYEQYF	TGTGCCAGCAGCCCTGTGGGGGACTCCTACGAGCAGTACTTC
few	TRBD1	TRBV7-6	TRBJ2-7	CASGGQDSSYEQYF	TGTGCCAGCGGGGGACAGGATAGCTCCTACGAGCAGTACTTC
few	TRBD2	TRBV7-8	TRBJ2-5	CASSPQWGGQETQYF	TGTGCCAGCAGCCCCCAGTGGGGGGGGCAAGAGACCCAGTACTTC
few	NA	TRBV6-1	TRBJ2-3	CASWEGGTDTQYF	TGTGCCAGCTGGGAAGGGGGTACAGATACGCAGTATTTT
many	NA	TRBV29-1	TRBJ2-3	CSVLSGITYTQYF	TGCAGCGTCCTAAGCGGAATCACATATACGCAGTATTTT
many	NA	TRBV4-3	TRBJ2-2	CASSQDLAGELFF	TGCGCCAGCAGCCAAGATCTGGCCGGGGAGCTGTTTTTT
many	NA	TRBV12-3/TRBV12-4	TRBJ1-1	CASSINFEAFF	TGTGCCAGCAGTATCAATTTTGAAGCTTTCTTT
many	NA	TRBV4-3	TRBJ2-7	CASSQDPLATYEQYF	TGCGCCAGCAGCCAAGATCCCCTAGCCACATACGAGCAGTACTTC
NA	NA	TRBV14	TRBJ2-2	CASRHGINTGELFF	TGTGCCAGCAGACACGGGATCAACACCGGGGAGCTGTTTTTT
few	NA	TRBV30	TRBJ2-1	CAWSVLGGYNEQFF	TGTGCCTGGAGTGTCCTAGGGGGTTACAATGAGCAGTTCTTC
few	NA	TRBV7-9	TRBJ2-7	CASSRGNFYEQYF	TGTGCCAGCAGCCGAGGGAACTTCTACGAGCAGTACTTC
many	NA	TRBV27	TRBJ1-4	CASSPRGGRGKLFF	TGTGCCAGCAGTCCCCGGGGGGGTCGGGGAAAACTGTTTTTT
many	NA	TRBV30	TRBJ1-2	CAWSRLAIGDGYTF	TGTGCCTGGAGCAGGTTAGCGATCGGCGATGGCTACACCTTC
few	NA	TRBV6-1	TRBJ1-1	CASSPLAGVVEAFF	TGTGCCAGCAGTCCCCTGGCCGGCGTCGTTGAAGCTTTCTTT
many	NA	TRBV15	TRBJ2-2	CATSGTGELFF	TGTGCCACCAGCGGTACCGGGGAGCTGTTTTTT
NA	NA	TRBV12-3/TRBV12-4	TRBJ2-3	CASSFGGTADTQYF	TGTGCCAGCAGTTTTGGCGGTACGGCAGATACGCAGTATTTT
few	TRBD1	TRBV12-3/TRBV12-4	TRBJ1-5	CASSLGTGGQPQHF	TGTGCCAGCAGTCTGGGGACAGGTGGCCAGCCCCAGCATTTT
NA	NA	TRBV5-5	TRBJ1-1	CASSLRRMNTEAFF	TGTGCCAGCAGCTTGAGGCGGATGAACACTGAAGCTTTCTTT
NA	NA	TRBV24-1	TRBJ1-2	CATSAGKYGYTF	TGTGCCACCAGTGCCGGGAAGTATGGCTACACCTTC
once	NA	TRBV7-9	TRBJ2-7	CASSLTTAGLSYEQYF	TGTGCCAGCAGCTTAACAACCGCGGGACTCTCCTACGAGCAGTACTTC
few	NA	TRBV12-5	TRBJ2-2	CASGLVPDNTGELFF	TGTGCTAGTGGTTTGGTACCAGACAACACCGGGGAGCTGTTTTTT
few	NA	TRBV7-9	TRBJ2-3	CASSLGGLITDTQYF	TGTGCCAGCAGCTTAGGGGGACTGATCACAGATACGCAGTATTTT
few	NA	TRBV4-3	TRBJ2-3	CASSATISVSTDTQYF	TGCGCCAGCAGCGCAACCATTAGCGTGAGCACAGATACGCAGTATTTT
many	TRBD1	TRBV29-1	TRBJ2-3	CSVGTDSTDTQYF	TGCAGCGTCGGGACAGACAGCACAGATACGCAGTATTTT
NA	TRBD1	TRBV9	TRBJ1-3	CASRGDSSGNTIYF	TGTGCCAGCAGGGGGGACAGCTCTGGAAACACCATATATTTT
few	NA	TRBV4-1	TRBJ2-7	CASSQGQIYEQYF	TGCGCCAGCAGCCAAGGACAGATCTACGAGCAGTACTTC
NA	TRBD2	TRBV7-2	TRBJ2-7	CASSAPGLAPEQYF	TGTGCCAGCAGCGCCCCGGGACTAGCCCCCGAGCAGTACTTC
NA	NA	TRBV7-6	TRBJ2-5	CASSLAGVETQYF	TGTGCCTCTTCCTTGGCAGGGGTAGAGACCCAGTACTTC
NA	NA	TRBV27	TRBJ2-1	CASSRRGREQFF	TGTGCCAGCAGTAGGCGGGGTCGGGAGCAGTTCTTC
NA	TRBD1	TRBV11-1	TRBJ1-2	CASSDPGQGHNSYIDGYTF	TGTGCCAGCAGCGACCCGGGACAGGGTCATAACAGTTATATCGATGGCTACACCTTC
few	NA	TRBV7-8	TRBJ2-1	CASSGITGISSYNEQFF	TGTGCCAGCAGTGGGATTACCGGGATTAGCTCCTACAATGAGCAGTTCTTC
few	NA	TRBV6-5	TRBJ2-1	CASSSAETYNEQFF	TGTGCCAGCAGTTCCGCCGAGACCTACAATGAGCAGTTCTTC
many	NA	TRBV12-3/TRBV12-4	TRBJ2-5	CASSPTYTGSQYF	TGTGCCAGCAGTCCCACATACACTGGTTCCCAGTACTTC
many	NA	TRBV28	TRBJ2-3	CASSFRQGQDTQYF	TGTGCCAGCAGTTTTAGGCAGGGTCAAGATACGCAGTATTTT
few	NA	TRBV20-1	TRBJ2-1	CCATNWAGPSSYNEQFF	TGCTGTGCTACAAATTGGGCGGGGCCGAGCTCCTACAATGAGCAGTTCTTC
many	TRBD1	TRBV10-3	TRBJ2-7	CAATGQKTYEQYF	TGTGCCGCCACGGGACAGAAGACCTACGAGCAGTACTTC
many	NA	TRBV6-4	TRBJ2-1	CASSVRSSGGLGEQFF	TGTGCCAGCAGTGTAAGGTCCTCGGGGGGCTTAGGTGAGCAGTTCTTC
few	NA	TRBV2	TRBJ2-3	CATPGTLLSGTDTQYF	TGTGCCACCCCCGGGACTCTCCTCTCCGGCACAGATACGCAGTATTTT
few	TRBD1	TRBV7-8	TRBJ2-5	CASSKTGLETQYF	TGTGCCAGCAGCAAGACAGGGTTAGAGACCCAGTACTTC
many	NA	TRBV5-6	TRBJ1-4	CASSLTPREEKLFF	TGTGCCAGCAGCTTGACCCCCCGGGAGGAAAAACTGTTTTTT
NA	NA	TRBV29-1	TRBJ1-1	CSVDGSEAFF	TGCAGCGTTGACGGCTCTGAAGCTTTCTTT